These T cell receptor beta chains were read from a single sample in a study of T cell repertoires in cytomegalovirus infection. Their cognate antigens are unknown. TCRdb passed the reads through MiXCR, listing each CDR3 protein once. The repertoire has approximately 600,000 distinct CDR3 sequences, 40% of them found once; the top ten carry 48%. This material consisted of cultured PBMCs, taken from culture after CMV antigen stimulation. These receptors all come from a human donor in good health (CMV status not recorded). Some clones in this sample may be carry-over from other donors' samples. CDR3s include the opening cysteine and the closing phenylalanine or tryptophan. Expanded clones are given a class, and other clones once, few, many or no size at all.

abundance | v_gene | CDR3aa
. | TRBV10-3 | CAIRQFLGTGYGYTF
few | TRBV11-2 | CASSSGANTDTQYF
. | TRBV6-1 | CASRVPQYNEQFF
. | TRBV20-1 | CSASTGTGLVYDGYTF
. | TRBV6-2/TRBV6-3 | CASSRGAGVVDTQYF
few | TRBV3-1 | CASSQVGGLPEAFF
. | TRBV15 | CATSRGWPSKGTEAFF
. | TRBV4-3 | CASSKYSGRGYNEQFF
few | TRBV7-2 | CASSTQLGTGAGANVLTF
. | TRBV30 | CAWSVGGDNSPLHF
. | TRBV15 | CATRLRTTDTQYF
few | TRBV7-9 | CASLGGAPEAFF
. | TRBV7-9 | CASGIAQETQYF
. | TRBV11-3 | CASSFIRGETQYF
. | TRBV6-2/TRBV6-3 | CASKGTGPLYEQYF
. | TRBV12-3/TRBV12-4 | CASTLGGSDQPQHF
. | TRBV20-1 | CSAGRRDEQYF
few | TRBV7-6 | CASSLIGVAGGLIRYNEQFF
. | TRBV5-6 | CASSRGPRATDTQYF
. | TRBV19 | CASSIGGSGYNEQFF
. | TRBV19 | CASPGISGNTIYF
few | TRBV7-8 | CASSFGTPTYEQYF
once | TRBV7-8 | CASSRGIRDNQPQHF
. | TRBV14 | CASSQYGNTGELFF
. | TRBV5-1 | CASSGGGIETQYF
. | TRBV3-1 | CASSQEGSGGVDNEQFF
many | TRBV7-2 | CASSRLAGTPYEQYF
. | TRBV2 | CASSVQNTGELFF
. | TRBV12-3/TRBV12-4 | CASRGPATLESNQPQHF
once | TRBV6-5 | CASSNPPGGTEAFF
. | TRBV18 | CASSPTSGENEQFF
few | TRBV19 | CASSMRSSDPLEFF
many | TRBV7-2 | CASSLRDHTSAF
. | TRBV5-4 | CASSDGLDREAFF
. | TRBV10-3 | CAISDDRTRQPQHF
. | TRBV30 | CAWSVVAVNEQFF
few | TRBV10-3 | CAISESEGQGSPDTQYF
. | TRBV11-2 | CASSLGPPLLGIGETQYF
few | TRBV7-2 | CASSSNVGQPQHF
few | TRBV12-3/TRBV12-4 | CASSLGLVTGELFF
few | TRBV15 | CATSRDSRIYGYTF
. | TRBV19 | CASSIATAETQYF